Listed here are 26 T cell receptor beta chains from one sample, sequenced in a study of shared T cell receptors in the human thymus. TCRdb keeps only in-frame clones here, not all; method: immunoSEQ multiplex PCR. Seen here are 540,000 or so clones, 75% to 80% observed once, and the top ten hold less than 0.015%. This sample was also put to use in a study of human thymus T cells.

Sequenced input: thymocytes. The receptors were gathered from a boy under two years old with a congenital heart defect.

The chain uses TRBV27 and TRBJ1-2; TRBD1 aligns across 10 bases. This CDR3 region has 15 residues. Germline CDR1 is MNHEY and CDR2 is SMNVEV (reference sequence). After removal of 4 bases from V and 5 bases from J, the junction contained 7 bases not matched to a gene. The CDR3 nucleotides read TGTGCCAGCAGTTCCCGCGACAGGGGGCTGTATGGCTACACCTTC. Protein product: CASSSRDRGLYGYTF.

The chain uses TRBV19 and TRBJ2-7; 12 bases match TRBD2. V was pared by 4 bases and J by 3 bases, with 7 bases of the junction left unmatched. CDR3 length: 16 amino acids. Germline V lookup: CDR1 LNHDA, CDR2 SQIVND (reference sequence). CDR3 DNA: TGTGCCAGTAGTAGGGGGACTAGCGGGCCCCACTACGAGCAGTACTTC. Amino acid sequence: CASSRGTSGPHYEQYF.

The V call is TRBV28, the J call TRBJ2-7; TRBD1 agrees at 7 bases. The trim removed 4 bases at V and 4 bases at J, leaving 10 bases unmatched. CDR3 length equals 15 residues. Germline-derived CDR1 and CDR2 are MDHEN and SYDVKM. The CDR3 bases are TGTGCCAGCAGTTCTTACGGGACAGCCATTTACGAGCAGTACTTC. Its protein is CASSSYGTAIYEQYF.

The chain has TRBV11-2 and TRBJ2-7; TRBD2 agrees at 12 bases. Trimming at V came to 4 bases and at J to 5 bases, leaving 6 bases not matched to a gene. Germline assignment: CDR1 SGHAT and CDR2 FQNNGV. The CDR3 runs 15 residues. The CDR3 DNA follows: TGTGCCAGCAGCTACGGTCTAGCGGGAGGGGACGAGCAGTACTTC. This gives the protein CASSYGLAGGDEQYF.

The rearrangement links TRBV28 to TRBJ2-2, with 14 bases fitting TRBD2. Germline V lookup: CDR1 MDHEN, CDR2 SYDVKM. The V segment lost 10 bases and the J segment 8 bases; nucleotides outside the gene matches: 9. The CDR3 extends over 15 amino acids. The CDR3 DNA reads as TGTGCCACCCGCGGGACTAGCGGGAGTTCTGGGGAGCTGTTTTTT. This translates into CATRGTSGSSGELFF.

As concerns this clone: At one end, the junction sequence differs from germline, possibly due to a read error. The chain has TRBV7-7 and TRBJ2-1, with 16 bases aligning to TRBD2. Germline-derived CDR1 and CDR2 are SSHAT and FNYEAQ (reference sequence). The CDR3 contains 20 residues. The CDR3: CASSSRPGLAGGRVFDEQFF. CDR3 DNA: TGTGCTAGCAGCTCTCGCCCGGGACTAGCGGGAGGGAGGGTTTTCGATGAGCAGTTCTTC.

The chain is built from TRBV14 and TRBJ2-3, with a possible D match to TRBD2 (6 bases). The germline V gene encodes CDR1 SGHDN and CDR2 FVKESK. The CDR3 is 13 amino acids. V gave up 1 base and J gave up 5 bases, with 7 bases separating them. As DNA, the CDR3 is TGTGCCAGCAGCCAAGGGAGGGAAGATACGCAGTATTTT. Residues: CASSQGREDTQYF. The entire variable domain, with the rest obtained from reference TRBV14 and TRBJ2-3, is as follows: EAGVTQFPSHSVIEKGQTVTLRCDPISGHDNLYWYRRVMGKEIKFLLHFVKESKQDESGMPNNRFLAERTGGTYSTLKVQPAELEDSGVYFCASSQGREDTQYFGPGTRLTVL.

This clone is a singleton in its sample. The chain links TRBV7-2 to TRBJ2-7; D possibly corresponds to TRBD2 (6 bases). Trimming cost V 5 bases and J 3 bases, with 11 bases left between them. The CDR3 has 13 residues. Germline assignment: CDR1 SGHTA and CDR2 FQGNSA. This CDR3 reads CASSQTRGYEQYF. CDR3 sequence (DNA): TGTGCCAGCAGCCAGACTAGGGGCTACGAGCAGTACTTC.

V usage is TRBV6-1 and J usage is TRBJ1-5, with TRBD1 matching 10 bases. Germline CDR1 and CDR2: MNHNS and SASEGT. This CDR3 is built from 17 residues. Trimming took 3 bases from V and 2 from J; bases not matched to a gene: 7. CDR3 nucleotide sequence: TGTGCCAGCAGTGAGGATTGCGGGACAGGGGGCAATCAGCCCCAGCATTTT. Protein: CASSEDCGTGGNQPQHF.

This chain uses TRBV5-1 with TRBJ2-1; unclear D gene. CDR3 length equals 15 residues. V dropped 0 bases and J dropped 3 bases, with 10 bases sitting between them. From germline, CDR1 is SGHRS and CDR2 YFSETQ. The CDR3 protein is CASSLAEQHYNEQFF. CDR3 nucleotides: TGCGCCAGCAGCTTGGCCGAACAGCACTACAATGAGCAGTTCTTC.

The CDR3 bases are TGTGCCAGCAGTGAATATCGGGGCGCGGGGCGCACAGATACGCAGTATTTT. It specifies CASSEYRGAGRTDTQYF. V and J are TRBV2 and TRBJ2-3; D may be TRBD2 (6 bases). Germline-derived CDR1 and CDR2 are SNHLY and FYNNEI. The CDR3 runs 17 residues. Trimming took off 2 bases at V and 1 base at J, with 16 bases between the two ends.

CDR3 DNA: TGTGCTAGTGGTTTTCGCTCCGTGGAGTCCCCCGGCGAGCAGTACTTC. This translates into CASGFRSVESPGEQYF. The chain employs TRBV12-5 and TRBJ2-7; D remains unclear. V lost 3 bases and J lost 6, with 21 bases in between. The CDR3 runs 16 residues. Per germline, CDR1 LGHNT and CDR2 FRNRAP.

Points on this clone: An end of the junction does not agree with germline; a read error may underlie this. The chain couples TRBV6-6 to TRBJ2-5; 10 bases are shared with TRBD2. The CDR3 contains 13 residues. The V gene's germline CDR1 is MNHNY and CDR2 SVGAGI (reference sequence). In nucleotides, the CDR3 is TGTGCCAGCAGTTCGGGGACTAGCGACCCGTGGGACTTC. As protein: CASSSGTSDPWDF.

This chain joins TRBV11-2 and TRBJ1-4; D is unresolved. Germline lookup yields CDR1 SGHAT and CDR2 FQNNGV. CDR3 length equals 13 residues. Trimming removed 8 bases at V and 7 bases at J, with 14 bases between. The CDR3, as DNA: TGTGCCAGCGGAGGAAGTGTGTCTGAAAAACTGTTTTTT. This sequence encodes CASGGSVSEKLFF.

The V and J genes are TRBV2 and TRBJ2-7; the D is unclear. Trimming pared 3 bases from V and 3 bases from J, leaving 3 bases between. Germline V lookup: CDR1 SNHLY, CDR2 FYNNEI. The CDR3 length is 11 residues. The chain's CDR3 is CASSDSYEQYF. The CDR3 DNA reads as TGTGCCAGCAGTGATAGCTACGAGCAGTACTTC.

This clone has more than one count but fewer than ten. The V and J genes are TRBV10-3 and TRBJ1-2; no clear D gene. V shed 4 bases and J shed 8 bases, with 11 bases lying between them. The CDR3 runs 12 residues. From germline, CDR1 is ENHRY and CDR2 SYGVKD. The CDR3 loop is CAISGEFHGYTF. The CDR3 DNA is TGTGCCATCAGTGGGGAGTTTCACGGCTACACCTTC.

The chain is built from TRBV7-6 and TRBJ2-5; D is undetermined. Trimming cost V 5 bases and J 5 bases, with 18 bases left between them. Germline V CDR1 and CDR2: SGHVS, FNYEAQ. The CDR3 runs to 15 residues. The CDR3 reads CASSLATGFDETQYF. CDR3 sequence (DNA): TGTGCCAGCAGCCTTGCGACCGGGTTTGATGAGACCCAGTACTTC.

The chain recombines TRBV4-3 with TRBJ2-5, with unresolved D. The CDR3 loop spans 13 amino acids. Trimming took off 2 bases at V and 4 bases at J, with 8 bases between the two ends. Germline V lookup: CDR1 LGHNA, CDR2 YSLEER. CDR3 residues: CASSQRWPETQYF. In DNA, the CDR3 is TGCGCCAGCAGCCAACGATGGCCAGAGACCCAGTACTTC.

This clone showed up just once. The gene calls are TRBV30 and TRBJ2-7; a possible D gene is TRBD2 (6 bases). The CDR3 is 14 residues long. V lost 4 bases, J lost 2 bases, and 15 bases lay in between. Germline V gene lookup returns CDR1 GTSNPN and CDR2 SVGIG (reference sequence). CDR3 residues: CAWTGRREPYEQYF. The CDR3, as DNA: TGTGCCTGGACCGGTAGGCGGGAACCCTACGAGCAGTACTTC.

V usage is TRBV18 and J usage is TRBJ2-7; possible D gene TRBD2, 6 bases. Deletions cut 5 bases from V and 3 bases from J, with 17 bases between. CDR1 and CDR2 from the germline V gene are KGHSH and LQKENI. This CDR3 spans 15 amino acids. CDR3 protein: CASSSPGTSCYEQYF. As DNA, the CDR3 is TGTGCCAGCTCATCCCCGGGGACTTCGTGCTACGAGCAGTACTTC.

The rearrangement links TRBV7-2 to TRBJ2-7; weak D call: TRBD1 (6 bases). From germline, CDR1 is SGHTA and CDR2 FQGNSA. V lost 3 bases and J lost 2, with 11 bases in between. The CDR3 has 14 residues. The CDR3 spells CASSLLDSPYEQYF. The CDR3 bases are TGTGCCAGCAGCTTGTTGGACAGCCCCTACGAGCAGTACTTC.

The V gene is TRBV19, the J gene TRBJ2-1; D is possibly TRBD2 (6 bases). CDR1 and CDR2 (germline): LNHDA, SQIVND (reference sequence). Trimming pared 7 bases from V and 0 bases from J, leaving 16 bases between. The CDR3 consists of 16 residues. The CDR3 sequence is CASNLPGVGSYNEQFF. The CDR3 DNA reads as TGTGCCAGTAACCTTCCGGGGGTGGGCTCCTACAATGAGCAGTTCTTC.

The gene calls are TRBV6-5 and TRBJ2-1; D not resolved. Trimming removed 2 bases at V and 0 bases at J, with 8 bases between. CDR1 MNHEY and CDR2 SVGAGI come from the germline V gene. This CDR3 spans 15 amino acids. The CDR3 DNA reads TGTGCCAGCAGTTACACAGAGAACTCCTACAATGAGCAGTTCTTC. Encoded protein: CASSYTENSYNEQFF.

This clone has only a few counts. The chain couples TRBV23-1 to TRBJ2-7, with D possibly TRBD2 on 6 matching bases. TRBV23-1 carries the ORF label, with uncertain function. V dropped 7 bases and J dropped 6 bases, with 22 bases sitting between them. This CDR3 contains 15 residues. The CDR3 region has the DNA TGCGCCAGCATCGAGACTGTCGGGGGTAGTACCGAGCAGTACTTC. This translates into CASIETVGGSTEQYF.

The rearrangement joins TRBV7-9 to TRBJ2-7; 8 bases match TRBD1. From germline, CDR1 is SEHNR and CDR2 FQNEAQ (reference sequence). V dropped 4 bases and J dropped 0; count of bases not matched to a gene: 14. This CDR3 has 18 amino acids. The CDR3 region has the DNA TGTGCCAGCAGCTGCACACCGGGACAGGACAATCCCTCCTACGAGCAGTACTTC. Translating gives CASSCTPGQDNPSYEQYF.

The V and J genes are TRBV5-3 and TRBJ2-7; a possible D gene is TRBD1 (5 bases). TRBV5-3 is recorded as an ORF, its role being uncertain. The V and J ends lost 0 bases and 2 bases respectively, with 12 bases between them. The CDR3 contains 15 residues. This CDR3 is CARSLDRLNPYEQYF. DNA of the CDR3: TGTGCCAGAAGCTTGGACAGGCTGAATCCCTACGAGCAGTACTTC.